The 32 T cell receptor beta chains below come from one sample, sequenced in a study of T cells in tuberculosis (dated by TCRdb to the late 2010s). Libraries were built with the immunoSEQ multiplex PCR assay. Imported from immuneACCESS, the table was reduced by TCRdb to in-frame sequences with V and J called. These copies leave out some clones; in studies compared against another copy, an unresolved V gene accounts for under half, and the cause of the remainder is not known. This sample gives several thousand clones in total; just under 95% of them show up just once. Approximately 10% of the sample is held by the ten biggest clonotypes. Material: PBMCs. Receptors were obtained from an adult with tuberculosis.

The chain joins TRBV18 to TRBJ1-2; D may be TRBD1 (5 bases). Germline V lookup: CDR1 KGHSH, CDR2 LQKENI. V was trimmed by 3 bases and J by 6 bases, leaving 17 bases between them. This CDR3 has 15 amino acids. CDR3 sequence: CASSPSGEGLDGYTF. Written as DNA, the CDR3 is TGTGCCAGCTCACCCTCCGGGGAGGGGCTGGATGGCTACACCTTC.

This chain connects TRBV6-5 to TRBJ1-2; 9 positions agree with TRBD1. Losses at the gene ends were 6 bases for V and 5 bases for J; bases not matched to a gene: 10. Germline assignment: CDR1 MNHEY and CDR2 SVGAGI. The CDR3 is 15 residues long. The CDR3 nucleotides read TGTGCCAGCAGCTCTTCGACAGGGGGATTGTATGGCTACACCTTC. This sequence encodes CASSSSTGGLYGYTF.

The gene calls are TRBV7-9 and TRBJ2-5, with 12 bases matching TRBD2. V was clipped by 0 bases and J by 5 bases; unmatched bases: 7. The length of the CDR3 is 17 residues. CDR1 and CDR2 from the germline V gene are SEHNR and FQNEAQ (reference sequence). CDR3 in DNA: TGTGCCAGCAGCTTAGCTGCTAGCGGGAGGGCCTGGGAGACCCAGTACTTC. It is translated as CASSLAASGRAWETQYF.

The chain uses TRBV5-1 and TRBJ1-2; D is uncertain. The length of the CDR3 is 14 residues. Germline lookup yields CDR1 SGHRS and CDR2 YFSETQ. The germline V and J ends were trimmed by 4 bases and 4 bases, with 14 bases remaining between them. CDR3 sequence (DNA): TGCGCCAGCAGCACCGGACGGACTGCCTATGGCTACACCTTC. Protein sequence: CASSTGRTAYGYTF.

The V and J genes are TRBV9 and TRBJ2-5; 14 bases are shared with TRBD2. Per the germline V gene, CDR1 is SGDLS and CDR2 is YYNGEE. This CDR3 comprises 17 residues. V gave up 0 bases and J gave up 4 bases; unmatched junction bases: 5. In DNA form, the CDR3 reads TGTGCCAGCAGCGTAGCCGGACTAGCGGGAGGTATAGAGACCCAGTACTTC. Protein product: CASSVAGLAGGIETQYF.

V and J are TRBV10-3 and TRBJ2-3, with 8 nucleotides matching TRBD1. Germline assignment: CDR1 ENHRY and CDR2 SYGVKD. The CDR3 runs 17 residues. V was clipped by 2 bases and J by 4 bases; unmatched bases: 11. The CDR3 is CAISEPGTGSKSDTQYF. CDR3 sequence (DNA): TGTGCCATCAGTGAGCCCGGGACAGGATCGAAATCAGATACGCAGTATTTT.

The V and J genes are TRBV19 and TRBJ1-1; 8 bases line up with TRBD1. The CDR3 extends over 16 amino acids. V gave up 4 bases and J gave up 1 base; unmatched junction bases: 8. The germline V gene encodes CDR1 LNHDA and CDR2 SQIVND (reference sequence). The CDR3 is CASSTGTGGGNTEAFF. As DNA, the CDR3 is TGTGCCAGTAGTACCGGGACAGGAGGAGGGAACACTGAAGCTTTCTTT. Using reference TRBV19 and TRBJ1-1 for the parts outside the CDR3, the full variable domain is DGGITQSPKYLFRKEGQNVTLSCEQNLNHDAMYWYRQDPGQGLRLIYYSQIVNDFQKGDIAEGYSVSREKKESFPLTVTSAQKNPTAFYLCASSTGTGGGNTEAFFGQGTRLTVV.

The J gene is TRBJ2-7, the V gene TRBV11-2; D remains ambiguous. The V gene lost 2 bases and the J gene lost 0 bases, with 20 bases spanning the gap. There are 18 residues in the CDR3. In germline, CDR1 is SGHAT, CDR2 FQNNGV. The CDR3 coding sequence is TGTGCCAGCAGCTTATATTTTTCGTTCGCGGAGAGCTCCTACGAGCAGTACTTC. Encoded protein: CASSLYFSFAESSYEQYF. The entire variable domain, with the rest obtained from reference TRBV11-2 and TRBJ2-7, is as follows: EAGVAQSPRYKIIEKRQSVAFWCNPISGHATLYWYQQILGQGPKLLIQFQNNGVVDDSQLPKDRFSAERLKGVDSTLKIQPAKLEDSAVYLCASSLYFSFAESSYEQYFGPGTRLTVT.

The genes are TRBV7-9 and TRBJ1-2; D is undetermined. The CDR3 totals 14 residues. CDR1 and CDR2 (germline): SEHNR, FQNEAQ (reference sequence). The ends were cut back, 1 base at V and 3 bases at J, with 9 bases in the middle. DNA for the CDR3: TGTGCCAGCAGCTTAGTAGAAGATTACTATGGCTACACCTTC. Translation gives CASSLVEDYYGYTF.

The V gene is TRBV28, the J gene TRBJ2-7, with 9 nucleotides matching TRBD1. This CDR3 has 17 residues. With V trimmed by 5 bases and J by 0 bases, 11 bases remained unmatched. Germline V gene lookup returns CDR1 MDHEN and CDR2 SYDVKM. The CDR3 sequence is CASSPGGQGSFSYEQYF. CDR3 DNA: TGTGCCAGCAGTCCCGGCGGACAGGGGTCCTTCTCCTACGAGCAGTACTTC.

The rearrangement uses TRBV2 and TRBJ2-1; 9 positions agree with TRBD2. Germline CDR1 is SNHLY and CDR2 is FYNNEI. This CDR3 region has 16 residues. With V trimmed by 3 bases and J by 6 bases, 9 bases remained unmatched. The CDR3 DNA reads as TGTGCCAGCAGTGAGGGGGGCGGGGGGGCCTCCAATGAGCAGTTCTTC. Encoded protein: CASSEGGGGASNEQFF.

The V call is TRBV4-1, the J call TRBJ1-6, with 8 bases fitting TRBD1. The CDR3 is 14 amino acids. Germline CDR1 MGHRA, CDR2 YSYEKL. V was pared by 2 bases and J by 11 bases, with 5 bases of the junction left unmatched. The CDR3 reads CASSQPGQGPPLHF. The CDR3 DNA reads TGCGCCAGCAGCCAACCCGGACAGGGTCCACCCCTCCACTTT.

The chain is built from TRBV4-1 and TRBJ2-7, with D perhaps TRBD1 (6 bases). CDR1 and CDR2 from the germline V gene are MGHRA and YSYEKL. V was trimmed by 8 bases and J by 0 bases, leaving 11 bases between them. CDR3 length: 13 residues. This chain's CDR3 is CASGQSRSYEQYF. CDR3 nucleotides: TGCGCCAGCGGACAGAGCCGCTCCTACGAGCAGTACTTC.

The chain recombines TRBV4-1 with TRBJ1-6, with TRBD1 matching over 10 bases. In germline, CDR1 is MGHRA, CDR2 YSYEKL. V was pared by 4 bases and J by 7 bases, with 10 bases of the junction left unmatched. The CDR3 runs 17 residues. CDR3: CASSLFGSGQGNSPLHF. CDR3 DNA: TGCGCCAGCAGCCTCTTCGGATCGGGACAGGGGAATTCACCCCTCCACTTT.

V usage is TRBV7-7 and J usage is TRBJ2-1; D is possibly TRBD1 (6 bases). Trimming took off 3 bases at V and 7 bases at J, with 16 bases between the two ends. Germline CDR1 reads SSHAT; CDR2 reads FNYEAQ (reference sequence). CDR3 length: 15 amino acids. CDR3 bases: TGTGCCAGCAGCTTGACAGGTCTGCAGGGAAATGAGCAGTTCTTC. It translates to CASSLTGLQGNEQFF.

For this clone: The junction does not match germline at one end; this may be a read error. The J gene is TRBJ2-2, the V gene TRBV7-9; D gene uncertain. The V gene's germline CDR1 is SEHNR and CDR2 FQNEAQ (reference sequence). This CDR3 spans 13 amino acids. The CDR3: CASSWANTGELFF. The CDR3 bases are TGTGCCAGCAGCTGGGCGAATACCGGGGAGCTGTTTTTT.

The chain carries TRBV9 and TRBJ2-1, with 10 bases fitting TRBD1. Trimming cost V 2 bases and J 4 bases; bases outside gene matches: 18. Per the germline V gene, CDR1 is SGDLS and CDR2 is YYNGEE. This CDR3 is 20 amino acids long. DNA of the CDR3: TGTGCCAGCAGCGTCCCGGGACAGGGGATTCTAGCGAGCCTTTACAATGAGCAGTTCTTC. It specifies CASSVPGQGILASLYNEQFF.

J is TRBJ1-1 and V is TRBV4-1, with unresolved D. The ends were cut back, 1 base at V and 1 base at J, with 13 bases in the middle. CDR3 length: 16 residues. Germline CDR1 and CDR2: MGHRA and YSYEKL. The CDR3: CASSQGSAKGNTEAFF. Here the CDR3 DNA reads TGCGCCAGCAGCCAAGGGAGCGCTAAAGGGAACACTGAAGCTTTCTTT.

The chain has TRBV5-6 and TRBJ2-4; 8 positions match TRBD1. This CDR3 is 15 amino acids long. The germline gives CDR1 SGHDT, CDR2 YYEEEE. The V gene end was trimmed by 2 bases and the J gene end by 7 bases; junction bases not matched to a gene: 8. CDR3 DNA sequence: TGTGCCAGCAGCTTCCCCTCAGGGGGCAGGAACATTCAGTACTTC. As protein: CASSFPSGGRNIQYF.

CDR3 sequence reads: CASSHHRDWEGPYEQYF. CDR3 bases: TGCGCCAGCAGCCATCATAGGGACTGGGAGGGACCCTACGAGCAGTACTTC. V gene TRBV4-1 combines with J gene TRBJ2-7; 7 nucleotides agree with TRBD2. Trimming cost V 3 bases and J 2 bases; bases outside gene matches: 13. This CDR3 comprises 17 residues. The germline CDR1 and CDR2 sequences are MGHRA and YSYEKL.

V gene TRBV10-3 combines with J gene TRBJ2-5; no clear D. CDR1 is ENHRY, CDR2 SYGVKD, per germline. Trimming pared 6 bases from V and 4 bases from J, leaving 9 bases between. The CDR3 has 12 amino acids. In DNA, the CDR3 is TGTGCCATCAGGGAGACCGGAGAGACCCAGTACTTC. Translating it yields CAIRETGETQYF.

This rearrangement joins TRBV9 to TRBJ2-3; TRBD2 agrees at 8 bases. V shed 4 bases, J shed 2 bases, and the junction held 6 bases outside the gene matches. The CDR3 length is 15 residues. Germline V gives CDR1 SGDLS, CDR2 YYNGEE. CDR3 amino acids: CASSLGGGFTDTQYF. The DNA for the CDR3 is TGTGCCAGCAGCCTAGGCGGGGGGTTCACAGATACGCAGTATTTT.

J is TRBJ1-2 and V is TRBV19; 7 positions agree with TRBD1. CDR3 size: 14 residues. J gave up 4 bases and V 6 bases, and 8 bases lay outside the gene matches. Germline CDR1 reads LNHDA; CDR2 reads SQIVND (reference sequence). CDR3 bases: TGTGCCAGTAGGGAGACAGGGATAGGCTATGGCTACACCTTC. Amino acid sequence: CASRETGIGYGYTF.

The CDR3: CASSPRLAANTGELFF. CDR3 nucleotide sequence: TGTGCCAGCAGCCCTCGACTAGCGGCGAACACCGGGGAGCTGTTTTTT. J is TRBJ2-2 and V is TRBV7-6; 9 bases align to TRBD2. CDR1 and CDR2 from the germline V gene are SGHVS and FNYEAQ. The CDR3 consists of 16 residues. The junction had 4 bases not matched to a gene; V was cut back by 5 bases and J by 0 bases.

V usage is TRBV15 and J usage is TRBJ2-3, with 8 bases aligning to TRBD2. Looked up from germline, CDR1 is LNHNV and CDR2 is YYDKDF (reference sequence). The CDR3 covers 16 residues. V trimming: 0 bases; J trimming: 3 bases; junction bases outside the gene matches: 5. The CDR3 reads CATSRDRAGGTDTQYF. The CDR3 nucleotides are TGTGCCACCAGCAGAGATCGGGCGGGGGGTACAGATACGCAGTATTTT.

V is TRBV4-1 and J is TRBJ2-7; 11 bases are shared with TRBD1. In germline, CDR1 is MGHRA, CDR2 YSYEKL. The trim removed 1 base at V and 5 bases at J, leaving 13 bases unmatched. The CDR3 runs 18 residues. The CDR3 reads CASSQAGTGGVYGNEQYF. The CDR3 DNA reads TGCGCCAGCAGCCAAGCGGGGACAGGGGGTGTATATGGGAACGAGCAGTACTTC.

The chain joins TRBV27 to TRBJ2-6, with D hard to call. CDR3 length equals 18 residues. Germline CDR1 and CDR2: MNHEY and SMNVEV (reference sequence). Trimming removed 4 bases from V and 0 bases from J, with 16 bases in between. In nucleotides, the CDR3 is TGTGCCAGCAGTTCCCCTCTATTCCCAAACTCTGGGGCCAACGTCCTGACTTTC. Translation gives CASSSPLFPNSGANVLTF.

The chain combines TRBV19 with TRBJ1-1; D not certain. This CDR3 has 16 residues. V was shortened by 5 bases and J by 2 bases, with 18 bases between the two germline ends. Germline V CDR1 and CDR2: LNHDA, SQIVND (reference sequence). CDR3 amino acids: CASSVSRASLNTEAFF. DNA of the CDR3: TGTGCCAGTAGTGTCTCGAGGGCTAGTTTAAACACTGAAGCTTTCTTT.

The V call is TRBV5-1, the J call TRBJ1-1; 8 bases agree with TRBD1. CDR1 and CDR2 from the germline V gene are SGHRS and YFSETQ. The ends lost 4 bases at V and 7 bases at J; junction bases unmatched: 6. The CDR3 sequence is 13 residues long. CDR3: CASSQLGQGEAFF. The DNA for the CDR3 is TGCGCCAGCAGCCAACTTGGACAGGGTGAAGCTTTCTTT.

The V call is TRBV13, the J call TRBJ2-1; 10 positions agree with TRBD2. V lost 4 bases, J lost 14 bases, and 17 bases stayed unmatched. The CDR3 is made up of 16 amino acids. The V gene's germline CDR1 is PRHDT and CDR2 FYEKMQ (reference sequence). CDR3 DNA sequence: TGTGCCAGCAGCTCAACCCTGGGGACTAGCGTAGGGGAAAAGTTCTTC. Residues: CASSSTLGTSVGEKFF.

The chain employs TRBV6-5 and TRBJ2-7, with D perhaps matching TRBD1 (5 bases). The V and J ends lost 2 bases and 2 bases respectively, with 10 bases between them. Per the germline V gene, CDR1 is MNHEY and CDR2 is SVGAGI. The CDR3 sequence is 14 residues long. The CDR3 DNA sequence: TGTGCCAGCAGTTACCTAACAGGAACCTACGAGCAGTACTTC. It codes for CASSYLTGTYEQYF.

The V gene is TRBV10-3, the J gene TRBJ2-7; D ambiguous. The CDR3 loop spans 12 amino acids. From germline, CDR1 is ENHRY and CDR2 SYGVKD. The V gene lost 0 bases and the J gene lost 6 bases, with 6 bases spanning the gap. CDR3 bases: TGTGCCATCAGTGAGTCGATCAGCGAGCAGTACTTC. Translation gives CAISESISEQYF.